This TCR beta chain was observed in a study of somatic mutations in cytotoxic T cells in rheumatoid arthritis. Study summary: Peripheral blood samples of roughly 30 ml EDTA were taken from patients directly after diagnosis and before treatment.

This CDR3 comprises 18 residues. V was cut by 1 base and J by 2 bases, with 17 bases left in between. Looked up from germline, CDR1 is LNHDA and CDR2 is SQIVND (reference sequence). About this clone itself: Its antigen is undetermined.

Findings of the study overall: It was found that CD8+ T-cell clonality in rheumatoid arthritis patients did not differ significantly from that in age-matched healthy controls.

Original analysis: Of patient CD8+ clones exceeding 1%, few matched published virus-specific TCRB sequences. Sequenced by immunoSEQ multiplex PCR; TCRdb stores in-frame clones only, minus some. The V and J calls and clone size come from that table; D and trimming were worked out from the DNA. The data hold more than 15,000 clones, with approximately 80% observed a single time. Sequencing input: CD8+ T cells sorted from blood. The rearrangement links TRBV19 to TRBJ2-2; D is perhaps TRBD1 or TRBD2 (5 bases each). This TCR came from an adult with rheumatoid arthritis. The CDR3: CASSIAHRGAGNTGELFF. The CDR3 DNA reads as TGTGCCAGTAGTATAGCCCACCGAGGGGCAGGAAACACCGGGGAGCTGTTTTTT.